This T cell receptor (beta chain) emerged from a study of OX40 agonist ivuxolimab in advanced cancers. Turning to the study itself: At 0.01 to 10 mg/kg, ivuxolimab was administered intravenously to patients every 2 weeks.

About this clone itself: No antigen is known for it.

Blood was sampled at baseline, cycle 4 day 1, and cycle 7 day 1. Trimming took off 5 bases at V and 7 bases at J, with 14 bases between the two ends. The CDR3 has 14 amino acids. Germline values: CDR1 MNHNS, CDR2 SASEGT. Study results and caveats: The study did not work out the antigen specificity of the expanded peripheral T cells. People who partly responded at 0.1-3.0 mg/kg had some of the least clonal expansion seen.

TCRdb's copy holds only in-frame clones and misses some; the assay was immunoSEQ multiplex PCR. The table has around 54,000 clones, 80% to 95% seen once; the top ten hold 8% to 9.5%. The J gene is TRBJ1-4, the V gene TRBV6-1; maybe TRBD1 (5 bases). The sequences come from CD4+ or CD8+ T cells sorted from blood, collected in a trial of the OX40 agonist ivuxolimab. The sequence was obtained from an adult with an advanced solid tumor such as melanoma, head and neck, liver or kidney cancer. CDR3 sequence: CASSTQGLGEKLFF. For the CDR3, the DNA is TGTGCCAGCAGTACTCAGGGACTCGGTGAAAAACTGTTTTTT.